This T cell receptor (beta chain) was recorded in a study of T cells in Graves' hyperthyroidism and ophthalmopathy. Broader study findings: Blood samples included most of the expanded thyroid clonotypes exceeding 0.001.

Amplification targeted TCR beta CDR3 regions from RNA transcripts. TCR CDR3 regions were first amplified by RT-PCR with HTBI primers. Using its own MiXCR run on the multiplex PCR reads, TCRdb lists one record per CDR3 protein. Of around 620,000 distinct CDR3 sequences in the sample, around 15% were seen once. Absence of ophthalmopathy progression within 18 months defined stable Graves' hyperthyroidism. This clonotype has a count of ten or more. Its antigen is currently unknown. CDR3 size: 14 residues. CDR1 is KGHSH, CDR2 LQKENI, per germline. V dropped 3 bases and J dropped 2 bases, with 10 bases sitting between them.

Sequencing used blood. The receptor was isolated from a woman aged 25-40 years with Graves' hyperthyroidism. V is TRBV18 and J is TRBJ1-1, with D unresolved. For the CDR3, the DNA is TGTGCCAGCTCACCGCGGCAGCTAAACACTGAAGCTTTCTTT. Amino acids: CASSPRQLNTEAFF.